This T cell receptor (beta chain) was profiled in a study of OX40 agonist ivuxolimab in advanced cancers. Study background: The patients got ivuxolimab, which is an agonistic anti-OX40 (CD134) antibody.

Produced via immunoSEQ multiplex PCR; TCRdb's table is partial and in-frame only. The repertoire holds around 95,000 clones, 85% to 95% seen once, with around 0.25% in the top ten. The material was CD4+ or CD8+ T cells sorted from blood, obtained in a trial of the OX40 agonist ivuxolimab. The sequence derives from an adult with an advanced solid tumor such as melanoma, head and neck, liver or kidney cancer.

CDR3 DNA sequence: TGTGCCAGCAGCTTTTCAAGGCGGGCCACTGAAGCTTTCTTT. It translates to CASSFSRRATEAFF. The genes are TRBV5-5 and TRBJ1-1; no reliable D call. V was clipped by 2 bases and J by 4 bases, with 12 bases between them. Per germline, CDR1 SGHKS and CDR2 YYEKEE (reference sequence). CDR3 length: 14 residues.